Below, 28 T cell receptor beta chains from the same sample are listed, as sequenced in a study of T cells in tumors after PD-1 blockade. Here immunoSEQ multiplex PCR was the method, and the copy in TCRdb shows in-frame clones only, minus some. The sample lists approximately 63,000 clones; around 67% were seen once. The input for sequencing was PBMCs, taken after anti-PD-1 treatment. These receptors were taken from a human donor with basal cell carcinoma.

This chain uses TRBV27 with TRBJ1-6, with D tentatively TRBD1 (5 bases). V dropped 0 bases and J dropped 1 base, with 10 bases sitting between them. The CDR3 totals 17 residues. CDR1 MNHEY and CDR2 SMNVEV come from the germline V gene (reference sequence). CDR3 sequence reads: CASSLSPGASYNSPLHF. For the CDR3, the DNA is TGTGCCAGCAGTTTATCGCCCGGGGCATCCTATAATTCACCCCTCCACTTT.

This rearrangement joins TRBV5-8 to TRBJ1-2, with D possibly matching TRBD1 (5 bases). The V gene lost 4 bases and the J gene lost 0 bases, with 13 bases spanning the gap. This CDR3 has 15 residues. Germline CDR1 and CDR2: SGHTS and YDEGEE. The CDR3 reads CASSARQSANYGYTF. The CDR3 DNA is TGTGCCAGCAGCGCGCGACAGTCAGCTAACTATGGCTACACCTTC. Drawing the rest from reference TRBV5-8 and TRBJ1-2, the complete variable domain is EAGVTQSPTHLIKTRGQQATLRCSPISGHTSVYWYQQALGLGLQFLLWYDEGEERNRGNFPPRFSGRQFPNYSSELNVNALELEDSALYLCASSARQSANYGYTFGSGTRLTVV.

This clone was counted once. V is TRBV3-1 (or the pseudogene TRBV3-2) and J is TRBJ2-2; D is uncertain. V lost 2 bases and J lost 0, with 7 bases in between. CDR1 is LGHDT and CDR2 is YNNKEL in the germline V gene (reference sequence). CDR3 length: 15 amino acids. For the CDR3, the DNA is TGTGCCAGCAGCCAAAAGGTAACGAACACCGGGGAGCTGTTTTTT. The encoded protein is CASSQKVTNTGELFF.

This rearrangement joins TRBV27 to TRBJ2-5, with D uncertain. Per the germline V gene, CDR1 is MNHEY and CDR2 is SMNVEV (reference sequence). Trimming took off 4 bases at V and 5 bases at J, with 11 bases between the two ends. The CDR3 length is 13 residues. DNA for the CDR3: TGTGCCAGCAGTTCGAACCGTCAGGAGACCCAGTACTTC. Residues: CASSSNRQETQYF.

The chain couples TRBV7-6 to TRBJ2-4; unclear D gene. Trimming pared 5 bases from V and 9 bases from J, leaving 11 bases between. Germline CDR1 is SGHVS and CDR2 is FNYEAQ. The CDR3 is 12 residues long. CDR3 nucleotides: TGTGCCAGCAGCAGCCATGACGGCATTCAGTACTTC. Protein sequence: CASSSHDGIQYF.

This clone occurred once. This sequence joins TRBV20-1 and TRBJ1-6; TRBD1 is a possible D gene (5 bases). Germline assignment: CDR1 DFQATT and CDR2 SNEGSKA (reference sequence). The V end lost 3 bases, the J end lost 2 bases, and 8 bases lay between the germline ends. The CDR3 runs to 14 residues. Here the CDR3 DNA reads TGCAGTGCTAGTGCAGGGACCTATAATTCACCCCTCCACTTT. It translates to CSASAGTYNSPLHF.

This chain connects TRBV2 to TRBJ2-7; 10 nucleotides agree with TRBD1. The CDR3 loop spans 13 amino acids. Germline V gene lookup returns CDR1 SNHLY and CDR2 FYNNEI. V dropped 7 bases and J dropped 7; count of bases not matched to a gene: 7. CDR3 region: CASTLDRGGEQYF. In DNA, the CDR3 is TGTGCCAGCACCCTGGACAGGGGGGGAGAGCAGTACTTC.

This clone has only one observation. The chain combines TRBV25-1 with TRBJ1-2; D is unresolved. CDR1 MGHDK and CDR2 SYGVNS come from the germline V gene. The CDR3 sequence is 13 residues long. The ends were cut back, 6 bases at V and 1 base at J, with 9 bases in the middle. The chain's CDR3 is CASRDGFNYGYTF. CDR3 DNA sequence: TGTGCCAGCAGGGACGGATTTAACTATGGCTACACCTTC.

The chain combines TRBV6-5 with TRBJ2-4; no clear D. CDR1 MNHEY and CDR2 SVGAGI come from the germline V gene. V lost 7 bases and J lost 0, with 13 bases in between. The CDR3 sequence is 15 residues long. The CDR3 loop reads CASTDADPAKNIQYF. CDR3 nucleotide sequence: TGTGCCAGCACCGACGCGGACCCAGCCAAAAACATTCAGTACTTC.

This clone has just a few counts. The chain joins TRBV5-1 to TRBJ2-2, with D perhaps matching TRBD2 (6 bases). Looked up from germline, CDR1 is SGHRS and CDR2 is YFSETQ. The CDR3 is made up of 15 amino acids. Trimming cost V 2 bases and J 1 base, with 9 bases left between them. The CDR3 loop reads CASSLGTLNTGELFF. CDR3 nucleotides: TGCGCCAGCAGCTTAGGGACTCTGAACACCGGGGAGCTGTTTTTT.

The rearrangement joins TRBV4-2 to TRBJ2-6; TRBD1 matches at 11 bases. The CDR3 is 19 residues long. With V trimmed by 4 bases and J by 0 bases, 8 bases remained unmatched. Germline values: CDR1 LGHNA, CDR2 YNFKEQ. The CDR3 nucleotides are TGTGCCAGCAGCCCAGGGGGAGGGACAGGGGGCTCTGGGGCCAACGTCCTGACTTTC. Translating gives CASSPGGGTGGSGANVLTF.

This rearrangement joins TRBV5-1 to TRBJ1-1, with 7 nucleotides matching TRBD1. Germline-derived CDR1 and CDR2 are SGHRS and YFSETQ. Trimming took 4 bases from V and 0 from J; bases not matched to a gene: 9. The CDR3 sequence is 16 residues long. The CDR3 DNA is TGCGCCAGCAGCCCTCGGGACAGCTATATGAACACTGAAGCTTTCTTT. It translates to CASSPRDSYMNTEAFF.

This chain connects TRBV6-5 to TRBJ1-5, with no clear D. Germline V gives CDR1 MNHEY, CDR2 SVGAGI. The V end was cut by 7 bases, the J end by 1 base, with 8 bases between. The CDR3 is 13 residues long. The CDR3 DNA sequence: TGTGCCAGCAAAGAGGGAAGCAATCAGCCCCAGCATTTT. Translated, it gives CASKEGSNQPQHF.

This clone was seen more than once but under ten times. This rearrangement joins TRBV3-1 (or the pseudogene TRBV3-2) to TRBJ1-4; possible D gene TRBD1, 5 bases. V was clipped by 0 bases and J by 3 bases, with 11 bases between them. Germline values: CDR1 LGHDT, CDR2 YNNKEL (reference sequence). The CDR3 runs to 16 residues. DNA for the CDR3: TGTGCCAGCAGCCAAGATACGGGGGTACCTAATGAAAAACTGTTTTTT. It codes for CASSQDTGVPNEKLFF.

The chain combines TRBV9 with TRBJ2-7; no firm D call. In germline, CDR1 is SGDLS, CDR2 YYNGEE. This CDR3 is built from 13 residues. Trimming took 3 bases from V and 3 from J, leaving 10 bases between them. As DNA, the CDR3 is TGTGCCAGCAGCGCCGCGTCCAACTACGAGCAGTACTTC. Amino acid sequence: CASSAASNYEQYF.

The chain employs TRBV2 and TRBJ2-5, with TRBD2 matching 15 bases. The CDR3 totals 14 residues. V lost 7 bases and J lost 5; bases outside the gene matches: 2. Germline lookup yields CDR1 SNHLY and CDR2 FYNNEI. The CDR3 DNA is TGTGCCAGCACCGGACTAGCGGGAGGGGAGACCCAGTACTTC. Its protein product is CASTGLAGGETQYF.

This clone appeared a single time. The V call is TRBV5-4, the J call TRBJ2-6; D might be TRBD2 (6 bases). CDR1 and CDR2 from the germline V gene are SGHNT and YYREEE (reference sequence). Between the trimmed V and J ends, which lost 4 bases and 2 bases, there was a span of 16 bases. The CDR3 covers 17 residues. The CDR3 sequence is CASSVRGGIPGANVLTF. The CDR3 DNA follows: TGTGCCAGCAGCGTCCGAGGAGGGATCCCTGGGGCCAACGTCCTGACTTTC.

This clone was counted a few times. The chain couples TRBV6-1 to TRBJ2-7; possibly TRBD2 for D (7 bases). This CDR3 region has 14 residues. CDR1 and CDR2 (germline): MNHNS, SASEGT. The V and J ends lost 3 bases and 4 bases respectively, with 13 bases between them. CDR3 coding DNA: TGTGCCAGCAGTGAGGCGGGGGCCCATTACGAGCAGTACTTC. Protein: CASSEAGAHYEQYF.

V is TRBV6-5 and J is TRBJ1-4; D is perhaps TRBD1 (5 bases). Germline CDR1 is MNHEY and CDR2 is SVGAGI. V was pared by 7 bases and J by 6 bases, with 12 bases between. There are 13 residues in the CDR3. The chain's CDR3 is CASTGTNYEKLFF. In DNA form, the CDR3 reads TGTGCCAGCACCGGGACTAACTATGAAAAACTGTTTTTT.

The chain combines TRBV5-1 with TRBJ1-2, with D tentatively TRBD1 (5 bases). Germline V gene sequence: CDR1 SGHRS, CDR2 YFSETQ. Trimming took 0 bases from V and 7 from J, leaving 13 bases between them. The CDR3 is made up of 14 amino acids. This CDR3 is CASSLGEGIIGYTF. The CDR3 DNA follows: TGCGCCAGCAGCTTGGGAGAGGGGATTATTGGCTACACCTTC.

This chain links TRBV5-1 with TRBJ2-7; D ambiguous. V was shortened by 0 bases and J by 6 bases, with 13 bases between the two germline ends. The CDR3 is 14 residues long. Germline-derived CDR1 and CDR2 are SGHRS and YFSETQ. This CDR3 is CASSLEGSHREQYF. The CDR3 DNA is TGCGCCAGCAGCTTGGAGGGCAGTCACCGCGAGCAGTACTTC.

The chain employs TRBV3-1 (or the pseudogene TRBV3-2) and TRBJ1-5; D gene unclear. The CDR3 contains 14 residues. Per the germline V gene, CDR1 is LGHDT and CDR2 is YNNKEL (reference sequence). V was shortened by 2 bases and J by 5 bases, with 10 bases between the two germline ends. In DNA, the CDR3 is TGTGCCAGCAGCCAAACGAAGGGAGATCAGCCCCAGCATTTT. Protein: CASSQTKGDQPQHF.

The chain links TRBV3-1 (or the pseudogene TRBV3-2) to TRBJ1-2; 7 positions agree with TRBD1. CDR3 length: 18 amino acids. V trimming: 4 bases; J trimming: 8 bases; junction bases outside the gene matches: 22. Per germline, CDR1 LGHDT and CDR2 YNNKEL (reference sequence). CDR3 protein: CASSLQGDRARFGKGYTF. DNA of the CDR3: TGTGCCAGCAGCCTGCAGGGGGATCGGGCACGTTTCGGTAAGGGCTACACCTTC.

The V call is TRBV2, the J call TRBJ2-7; 7 bases align to TRBD1. Germline CDR1 reads SNHLY; CDR2 reads FYNNEI. V lost 8 bases and J lost 2; bases outside the gene matches: 6. CDR3 length: 13 amino acids. CDR3 region: CASYNQGAYEQYF. In nucleotides, the CDR3 is TGTGCCAGCTACAACCAGGGGGCCTACGAGCAGTACTTC.

This clone was recorded only once. The chain has TRBV30 and TRBJ2-7, with unresolved D. Trimming removed 0 bases at V and 2 bases at J, with 14 bases between. The germline V gene has CDR1 GTSNPN and CDR2 SVGIG (reference sequence). The CDR3 loop spans 15 amino acids. The CDR3 spells CAWSVSRRYTYEQYF. In nucleotides, the CDR3 is TGTGCCTGGAGTGTAAGCCGGCGATACACCTACGAGCAGTACTTC.

This chain links TRBV29-1 with TRBJ2-7; 8 bases line up with TRBD2. The CDR3 spans 13 residues. V shed 4 bases and J 4 bases; nucleotides not matched to a gene: 6. Germline V lookup: CDR1 SQVTM, CDR2 ANQGSEA. CDR3 coding DNA: TGCAGCGTTGCGGGGGGGGACGGATACGAGCAGTACTTC. Protein: CSVAGGDGYEQYF.

The V and J genes are TRBV2 and TRBJ1-1, with TRBD1 matching over 12 bases. The V and J ends lost 6 bases and 11 bases, in that order; junction bases with no gene match: 10. Per the germline V gene, CDR1 is SNHLY and CDR2 is FYNNEI. The CDR3 is 14 amino acids. The CDR3 sequence: CASSPGTGGASAFF. Here the CDR3 DNA reads TGTGCCAGCAGCCCCGGGACAGGGGGCGCCTCGGCTTTCTTT.

This clone was counted only a few times. This rearrangement joins TRBV18 to TRBJ1-1; the D gene is possibly TRBD1 (5 bases). Germline loops: CDR1 KGHSH, CDR2 LQKENI. This CDR3 contains 13 residues. Trimming removed 5 bases at V and 1 base at J, with 8 bases between. The DNA for the CDR3 is TGTGCCAGCTCATCGGGACCGAACACTGAAGCTTTCTTT. This encodes CASSSGPNTEAFF.